Listed here are 10 T cell receptor beta chains from one sample, sequenced in a study of blood T cell repertoires in COVID-19. The table came from immunoSEQ multiplex PCR; TCRdb's copy has only in-frame clones and leaves some out. The sample has 170,000 or so clones, around 80% seen once. What was sequenced was peripheral blood. These receptors were obtained from a man between 65 and 79 years old with active or convalescent COVID-19.

The chain couples TRBV6-1 to TRBJ1-1; TRBD1 matches 8 bases. This CDR3 contains 15 residues. CDR1 is MNHNS, CDR2 SASEGT, per germline. The junction had 9 bases not matched to a gene; V was cut back by 0 bases and J by 9 bases. The CDR3 spells CASSEAGWQGAKAFF. CDR3 nucleotide sequence: TGTGCCAGCAGTGAAGCAGGTTGGCAGGGGGCGAAAGCTTTCTTT.

This chain joins TRBV25-1 and TRBJ2-1; TRBD1 might be the D (5 bases). CDR3 length: 16 residues. V dropped 4 bases and J dropped 1 base, with 14 bases sitting between them. The germline V gene encodes CDR1 MGHDK and CDR2 SYGVNS. The CDR3 DNA reads as TGTGCCAGCAGTGGCCAGGGCTCTCTTTCCTACAATGAGCAGTTCTTC. This gives the protein CASSGQGSLSYNEQFF. The full variable domain, with the rest looked up from reference TRBV25-1 and TRBJ2-1, is EADIYQTPRYLVIGTGKKITLECSQTMGHDKMYWYQQDPGMELHLIHYSYGVNSTEKGDLSSESTVSRIRTEHFPLTLESARPSHTSQYLCASSGQGSLSYNEQFFGPGTRLTVL.

V and J are TRBV7-9 and TRBJ1-2, with 7 bases aligning to TRBD1. The CDR3 covers 16 residues. Germline CDR1 SEHNR, CDR2 FQNEAQ (reference sequence). J lost 6 bases, V lost 5 bases, and 15 bases had no gene match. The CDR3 region is CASSLRDRFYEDGYTF. CDR3 nucleotides: TGTGCCAGCAGCCTCCGGGACAGATTCTATGAGGATGGCTACACCTTC.

This clone was seen just once. The genes are TRBV3-1 (or the pseudogene TRBV3-2) and TRBJ2-1; 7 bases match TRBD2. There are 15 residues in the CDR3. Germline V lookup: CDR1 LGHDT, CDR2 YNNKEL (reference sequence). With V trimmed by 1 base and J by 0 bases, 0 bases remained unmatched. The CDR3 nucleotides are TGTGCCAGCAGCCAAGCTAGCGGCTCCTACAATGAGCAGTTCTTC. The encoded protein is CASSQASGSYNEQFF.

CDR3 sequence reads: CASSWGGVNTEAFF. The CDR3 DNA is TGCGCCAGCAGCTGGGGCGGGGTGAACACTGAAGCTTTCTTT. The V call is TRBV5-1, the J call TRBJ1-1; D possibly corresponds to TRBD1 (5 bases). The CDR3 extends over 14 amino acids. Trimming pared 3 bases from V and 0 bases from J, leaving 9 bases between. Looked up from germline, CDR1 is SGHRS and CDR2 is YFSETQ.

The chain uses TRBV7-9 and TRBJ1-2; a possible D gene is TRBD1 (5 bases). The CDR3 has 15 residues. Germline CDR1 and CDR2: SEHNR and FQNEAQ (reference sequence). Trimming removed 5 bases at V and 3 bases at J, with 16 bases between. The CDR3 loop is CASSRGTGDDYGYTF. CDR3 nucleotide sequence: TGTGCCAGCAGCCGAGGGACGGGAGACGACTATGGCTACACCTTC. Looking up the rest from reference TRBV7-9 and TRBJ1-2 gives the full variable domain: DTGVSQNPRHKITKRGQNVTFRCDPISEHNRLYWYRQTLGQGPEFLTYFQNEAQLEKSRLLSDRFSAERPKGSFSTLEIQRTEQGDSAMYLCASSRGTGDDYGYTFGSGTRLTVV.

The gene calls are TRBV19 and TRBJ1-1; TRBD1 matches 9 bases. Germline V gene data show CDR1 as LNHDA and CDR2 as SQIVND (reference sequence). The CDR3 contains 15 residues. After removal of 4 bases from V and 3 bases from J, the junction contained 6 bases not matched to a gene. In DNA form, the CDR3 reads TGTGCCAGTAGTACTTTGGGACAGGGTGACACTGAAGCTTTCTTT. Residues: CASSTLGQGDTEAFF.

The V call is TRBV18, the J call TRBJ1-3, with TRBD1 matching 7 bases. The J segment lost 3 bases and the V segment lost 3 bases, leaving 8 bases of the junction unmatched. Germline CDR1 KGHSH, CDR2 LQKENI. This CDR3 is 16 amino acids long. For the CDR3, the DNA is TGTGCCAGCTCACCTTCGGACAGGTCATATGGAAACACCATATATTTT. Translation: CASSPSDRSYGNTIYF.

The V call is TRBV6-2 or TRBV6-3, the J call TRBJ2-7, with a weak D call TRBD1 (6 bases). Germline lookup yields CDR1 MNHEY and CDR2 SVGEGT. The CDR3 covers 12 residues. With 5 bases removed from V and 2 bases from J, the gap between germline ends came to 7 bases. CDR3 sequence (DNA): TGTGCCAGCAGTGGACAGACCTACGAGCAGTACTTC. Its translation: CASSGQTYEQYF.

The chain couples TRBV12-3 or TRBV12-4 to TRBJ1-2, with D unresolved. Trimming pared 8 bases from V and 2 bases from J, leaving 9 bases between. This CDR3 spans 12 amino acids. The CDR3 protein is CASRGLNYGYTF. CDR3 sequence (DNA): TGTGCCAGCCGGGGATTAAACTATGGCTACACCTTC.